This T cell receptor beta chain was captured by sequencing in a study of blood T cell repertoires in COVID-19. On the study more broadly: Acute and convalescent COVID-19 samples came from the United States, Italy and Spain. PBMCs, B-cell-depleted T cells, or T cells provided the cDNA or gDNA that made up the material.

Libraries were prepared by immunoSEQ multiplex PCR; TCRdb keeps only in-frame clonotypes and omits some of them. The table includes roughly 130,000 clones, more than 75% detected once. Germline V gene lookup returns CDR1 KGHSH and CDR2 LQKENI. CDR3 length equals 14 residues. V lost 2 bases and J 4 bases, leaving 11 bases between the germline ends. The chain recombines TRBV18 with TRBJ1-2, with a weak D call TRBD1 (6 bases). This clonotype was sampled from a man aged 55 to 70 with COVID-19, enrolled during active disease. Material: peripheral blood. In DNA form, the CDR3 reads TGTGCCAGCTCACCAACGGACAGATCCTATGGCTACACCTTC. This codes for CASSPTDRSYGYTF.